Below are 16 T cell receptor beta chains sequenced from a single sample in a study of cytomegalovirus exposure and HLA in healthy donors. The PCR contained 60 Vbeta and 13 Jbeta primers. Only in-frame clones appear in the TCRdb table, and some are missing; sequencing was by immunoSEQ multiplex PCR. The sample has 110,000 to 150,000 clones, roughly 65% seen once. Sample: PBMCs. These receptors all stem from a young woman in good health and CMV-seronegative.

The chain is built from TRBV7-9 and TRBJ1-6, with 7 bases lining up with TRBD1. Germline V gene lookup returns CDR1 SEHNR and CDR2 FQNEAQ (reference sequence). CDR3 length equals 14 residues. The J segment lost 10 bases and the V segment lost 5 bases, leaving 8 bases of the junction unmatched. The chain's CDR3 is CASSSRGVESPLHF. DNA for the CDR3: TGTGCCAGCAGCAGCAGGGGGGTGGAATCACCCCTCCACTTT.

The V call is TRBV7-9, the J call TRBJ2-5; possibly TRBD2 for D (5 bases). Germline V gives CDR1 SEHNR, CDR2 FQNEAQ (reference sequence). The CDR3 contains 11 residues. V was trimmed by 4 bases and J by 6 bases, leaving 6 bases between them. CDR3 nucleotide sequence: TGTGCCAGCAGCTCCGGGAAGACCCAGTACTTC. Protein product: CASSSGKTQYF.

V gene TRBV28 combines with J gene TRBJ2-7, with D perhaps TRBD1 (6 bases). Trimming pared 5 bases from V and 7 bases from J, leaving 21 bases between. Germline values: CDR1 MDHEN, CDR2 SYDVKM. The CDR3 has 15 residues. The CDR3 spells CASSPAGTRFREQYV. The DNA of the CDR3 is TGTGCCAGCAGTCCTGCCGGGACAAGGTTTAGGGAGCAGTACGTC.

The chain carries TRBV10-3 and TRBJ2-7; 16 nucleotides match TRBD2. Germline CDR1 ENHRY, CDR2 SYGVKD. The CDR3 has 16 amino acids. The ends lost 4 bases at V and 7 bases at J; junction bases unmatched: 7. The DNA of the CDR3 is TGTGCCATCAGTGGCGGGACTAGCGGGAGGGCTGGGGAGCAGTACTTC. Protein sequence: CAISGGTSGRAGEQYF.

This CDR3 is CASSAPINYGYTF. CDR3 DNA: TGTGCCAGCAGCGCGCCTATTAACTATGGCTACACCTTC. The gene calls are TRBV5-5 and TRBJ1-2, with no clear D. From germline, CDR1 is SGHKS and CDR2 YYEKEE (reference sequence). The CDR3 sequence is 13 residues long. V lost 4 bases to trimming and J lost 1 base, with 8 bases between them. The variable domain in full, completed from reference TRBV5-5 and TRBJ1-2, reads DAGVTQSPTHLIKTRGQQVTLRCSPISGHKSVSWYQQVLGQGPQFIFQYYEKEERGRGNFPDRFSARQFPNYSSELNVNALLLGDSALYLCASSAPINYGYTFGSGTRLTVV.

The rearrangement uses TRBV28 and TRBJ2-3; D remains unclear. Germline V lookup: CDR1 MDHEN, CDR2 SYDVKM. This CDR3 is 12 amino acids long. V was shortened by 2 bases and J by 9 bases, with 9 bases between the two germline ends. CDR3 residues: CASSLIAETQYF. The DNA for the CDR3 is TGTGCCAGCAGTTTAATCGCGGAAACGCAGTATTTT.

This chain links TRBV6-5 with TRBJ2-7, with D possibly matching TRBD1 (6 bases). CDR1 MNHEY and CDR2 SVGAGI come from the germline V gene. Trimming took off 4 bases at V and 3 bases at J, with 16 bases between the two ends. This CDR3 spans 15 amino acids. CDR3 in DNA: TGTGCCAGCAGTTCCTTGTCCGGGACATACTACGAGCAGTACTTC. Translating it yields CASSSLSGTYYEQYF.

This chain connects TRBV11-3 to TRBJ2-3; TRBD2 matches at 11 bases. CDR3 length: 16 amino acids. Losses at the gene ends were 5 bases for V and 5 bases for J; bases not matched to a gene: 9. The germline gives CDR1 SGHNT, CDR2 YENEEA. The CDR3 DNA reads as TGTGCCAGCAGCCACGTTAGCGGGGGGGCCTTAGATACGCAGTATTTT. It is translated as CASSHVSGGALDTQYF.

This clone came up once. V is TRBV9 and J is TRBJ2-6; D is ambiguous. The germline V gene encodes CDR1 SGDLS and CDR2 YYNGEE. The CDR3 spans 18 residues. Trimming shortened V by 3 bases and J by 0 bases, and 16 bases separated the two germline ends. CDR3 sequence (DNA): TGTGCCAGCAGCGCGTTTCTAGACGTAGACTCTGGGGCCAACGTCCTGACTTTC. As protein: CASSAFLDVDSGANVLTF.

The chain combines TRBV25-1 with TRBJ2-7; no reliable D call. The CDR3 spans 14 residues. Germline CDR1 and CDR2: MGHDK and SYGVNS. Trimming removed 2 bases from V and 5 bases from J, with 13 bases in between. CDR3 in DNA: TGTGCCAGCAGTGAACACACCTCGGAGAACGAGCAGTACTTC. This sequence encodes CASSEHTSENEQYF.

The chain is built from TRBV28 and TRBJ2-7; no firm D call. The germline gives CDR1 MDHEN, CDR2 SYDVKM. The CDR3 length is 16 residues. Between the trimmed V and J ends, which lost 6 bases and 2 bases, there was a span of 20 bases. The CDR3 DNA reads as TGTGCCAGCAGCAGACAAATCCGGCCGCAGACCTACGAGCAGTACTTC. Its protein product is CASSRQIRPQTYEQYF. The whole variable domain, filled in from reference TRBV28 and TRBJ2-7, reads DVKVTQSSRYLVKRTGEKVFLECVQDMDHENMFWYRQDPGLGLRLIYFSYDVKMKEKGDIPEGYSVSREKKERFSLILESASTNQTSMYLCASSRQIRPQTYEQYFGPGTRLTVT.

This chain links TRBV28 with TRBJ1-2, with a possible D match to TRBD1 (5 bases). V lost 5 bases, J lost 4 bases, and 14 bases lay in between. This CDR3 region has 14 residues. The germline gives CDR1 MDHEN, CDR2 SYDVKM. The CDR3 here is CASSEYGGGYGYTF. The CDR3 nucleotides are TGTGCCAGCAGTGAGTACGGGGGAGGCTATGGCTACACCTTC.

The J gene is TRBJ2-5, the V gene TRBV5-6, with D perhaps matching TRBD2 (6 bases). The J call could be wrong; TRBJ2-7 is a better fit for the DNA end. This CDR3 has 13 amino acids. Germline V gene lookup returns CDR1 SGHDT and CDR2 YYEEEE. Written as DNA, the CDR3 is TGTGCCAGCAGCTTGGTTCAGCGGGACGAGCAGTACTTC. This translates into CASSLVQRDEQYF.

V is TRBV5-6 and J is TRBJ2-2; D perhaps matches TRBD2 (7 bases). The CDR3 is made up of 14 amino acids. With 5 bases removed from V and 0 bases from J, the gap between germline ends came to 8 bases. Per the germline V gene, CDR1 is SGHDT and CDR2 is YYEEEE. CDR3 in DNA: TGTGCCAGCAGGCGGGGGCCGAACACCGGGGAGCTGTTTTTT. Translated, it gives CASRRGPNTGELFF.

The gene calls are TRBV4-2 and TRBJ2-5; D is unclear. The V and J ends lost 1 base and 5 bases respectively, with 11 bases between them. Per germline, CDR1 LGHNA and CDR2 YNFKEQ. The CDR3 runs 14 residues. DNA for the CDR3: TGTGCCAGCAGCCAAGTCGGTGGGCTGGAGACCCAGTACTTC. It specifies CASSQVGGLETQYF.

V usage is TRBV11-2 and J usage is TRBJ1-1; D is possibly TRBD1 (5 bases). Germline V gene data show CDR1 as SGHAT and CDR2 as FQNNGV. The CDR3 is 15 residues long. V dropped 4 bases and J dropped 4 bases, with 16 bases sitting between them. DNA of the CDR3: TGTGCCAGCAGCTCCATGGGAGGGGTTCGCACTGAAGCTTTCTTT. Translated, it gives CASSSMGGVRTEAFF.